The present T cell receptor (beta chain) was sequenced within a study of blood T cells in healthy people across ages. Trimming left V 3 bases short and J 5 bases short, with 22 bases between. The CDR3 loop spans 17 amino acids. This clonotype occurred a few times. It was with a sample-barcoded 5' primer and a J-beta primer mix that a second PCR of roughly 6 to 12 cycles was run. TCRdb redid the calling of the 5' RACE reads with MiXCR, one entry per CDR3 protein. The data hold 1.5 million to 2 million distinct CDR3 sequences, with around 40% observed a single time. The rearrangement uses TRBV12-3 or TRBV12-4 and TRBJ1-1, with a possible D match to TRBD1 (6 bases). Sequencing used blood. The sequence was collected from a human donor in good health. The CDR3 DNA reads TGTGCCAGCAGTTTGAAATTCAGGGGTCGGGGGAGGACTGAAGCTTTCTTT. Translating it yields CASSLKFRGRGRTEAFF.